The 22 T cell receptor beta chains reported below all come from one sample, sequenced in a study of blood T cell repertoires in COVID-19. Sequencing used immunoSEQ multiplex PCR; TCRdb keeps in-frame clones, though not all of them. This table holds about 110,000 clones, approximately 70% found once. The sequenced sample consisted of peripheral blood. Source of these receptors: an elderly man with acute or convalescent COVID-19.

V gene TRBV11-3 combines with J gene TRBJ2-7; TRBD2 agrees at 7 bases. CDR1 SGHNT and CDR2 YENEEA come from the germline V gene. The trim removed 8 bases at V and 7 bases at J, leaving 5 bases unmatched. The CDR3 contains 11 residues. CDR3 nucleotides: TGTGCCAGCGGGGGGGAAGTAGAGCAGTACTTC. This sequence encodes CASGGEVEQYF.

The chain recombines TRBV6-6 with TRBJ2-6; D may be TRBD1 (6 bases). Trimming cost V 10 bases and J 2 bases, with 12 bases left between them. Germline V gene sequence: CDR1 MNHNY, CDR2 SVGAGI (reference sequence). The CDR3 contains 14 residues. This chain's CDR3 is CATNRETGANVLTF. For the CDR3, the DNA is TGTGCCACCAACAGGGAAACTGGGGCCAACGTCCTGACTTTC.

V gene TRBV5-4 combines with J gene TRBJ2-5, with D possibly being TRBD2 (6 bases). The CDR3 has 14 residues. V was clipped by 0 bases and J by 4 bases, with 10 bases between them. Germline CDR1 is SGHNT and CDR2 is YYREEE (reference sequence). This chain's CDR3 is CASSLATSPETQYF. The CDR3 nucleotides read TGTGCCAGCAGCTTGGCGACTAGTCCAGAGACCCAGTACTTC.

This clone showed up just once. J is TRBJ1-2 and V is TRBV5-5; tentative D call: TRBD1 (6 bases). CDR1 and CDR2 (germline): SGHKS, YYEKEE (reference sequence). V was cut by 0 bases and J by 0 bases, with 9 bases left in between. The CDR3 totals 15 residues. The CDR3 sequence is CASSLAPGANYGYTF. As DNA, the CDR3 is TGTGCCAGCAGCTTGGCCCCAGGGGCTAACTATGGCTACACCTTC.

The CDR3 nucleotides are TGTGCCAGCAGCGGCGGGACAGGGGTCCCCTACGAGCAGTACTTC. Its protein is CASSGGTGVPYEQYF. This rearrangement joins TRBV9 to TRBJ2-7; 10 bases agree with TRBD1. V was pared by 3 bases and J by 2 bases, with 5 bases of the junction left unmatched. The CDR3 runs to 15 residues. Germline assignment: CDR1 SGDLS and CDR2 YYNGEE.

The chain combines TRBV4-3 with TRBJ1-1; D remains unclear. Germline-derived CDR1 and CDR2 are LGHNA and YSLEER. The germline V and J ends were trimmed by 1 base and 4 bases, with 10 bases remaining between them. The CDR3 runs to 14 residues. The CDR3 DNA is TGCGCCAGCAGCCAAGCGGGGTTGGCCACTGAAGCTTTCTTT. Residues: CASSQAGLATEAFF.

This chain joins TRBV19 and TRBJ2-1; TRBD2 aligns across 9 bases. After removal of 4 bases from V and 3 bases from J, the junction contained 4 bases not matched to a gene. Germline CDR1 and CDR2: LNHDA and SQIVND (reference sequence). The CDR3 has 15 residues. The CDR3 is CASSSGREGYNEQFF. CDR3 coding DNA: TGTGCCAGTAGTAGCGGGCGGGAGGGCTACAATGAGCAGTTCTTC.

In DNA, the CDR3 is TGTGCCAGCAGTTTGAGGGAGAACACTGAAGCTTTCTTT. Encoded protein: CASSLRENTEAFF. V usage is TRBV12-3 or TRBV12-4 and J usage is TRBJ1-1; D is undetermined. V was shortened by 3 bases and J by 1 base, with 6 bases between the two germline ends. The CDR3 spans 13 residues.

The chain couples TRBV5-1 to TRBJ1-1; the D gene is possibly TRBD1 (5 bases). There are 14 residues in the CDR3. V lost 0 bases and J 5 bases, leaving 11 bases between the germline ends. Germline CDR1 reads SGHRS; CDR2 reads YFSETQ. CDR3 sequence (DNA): TGCGCCAGCAGCTTGGGGGGCGGTGGTACTGAAGCTTTCTTT. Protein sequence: CASSLGGGGTEAFF.

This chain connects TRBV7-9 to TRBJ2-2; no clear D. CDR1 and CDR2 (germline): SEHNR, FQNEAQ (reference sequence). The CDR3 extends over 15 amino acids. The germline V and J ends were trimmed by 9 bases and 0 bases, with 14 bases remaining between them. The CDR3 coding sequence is TGTGCCAGTCTTACGAGCGCCTCGAACACCGGGGAGCTGTTTTTT. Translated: CASLTSASNTGELFF.

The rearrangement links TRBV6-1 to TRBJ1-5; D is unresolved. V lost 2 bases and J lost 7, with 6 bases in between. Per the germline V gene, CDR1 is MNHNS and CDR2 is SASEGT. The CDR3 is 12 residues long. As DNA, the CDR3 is TGTGCCAGCAGTGAACCAGTCCAGCCCCAGCATTTT. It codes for CASSEPVQPQHF.

CDR3 nucleotide sequence: TGTGCCAGTAGTACCGTCCCGGCGGGCGAGCAGTACTTC. This encodes CASSTVPAGEQYF. The rearrangement links TRBV19 to TRBJ2-7; D possibly corresponds to TRBD2 (5 bases). Trimming cost V 4 bases and J 6 bases, with 13 bases left between them. The CDR3 contains 13 residues. CDR1 is LNHDA and CDR2 is SQIVND in the germline V gene (reference sequence).

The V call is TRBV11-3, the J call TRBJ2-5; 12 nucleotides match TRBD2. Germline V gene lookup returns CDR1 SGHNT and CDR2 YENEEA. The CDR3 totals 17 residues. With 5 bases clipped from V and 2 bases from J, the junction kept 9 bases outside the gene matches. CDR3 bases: TGTGCCAGCAGCCCCGGCCAAGGACTAGCGGGACAAGAGACCCAGTACTTC. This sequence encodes CASSPGQGLAGQETQYF. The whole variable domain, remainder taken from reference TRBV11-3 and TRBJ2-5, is EAGVVQSPRYKIIEKKQPVAFWCNPISGHNTLYWYLQNLGQGPELLIRYENEEAVDDSQLPKDRFSAERLKGVDSTLKIQPAELGDSAVYLCASSPGQGLAGQETQYFGPGTRLLVL.

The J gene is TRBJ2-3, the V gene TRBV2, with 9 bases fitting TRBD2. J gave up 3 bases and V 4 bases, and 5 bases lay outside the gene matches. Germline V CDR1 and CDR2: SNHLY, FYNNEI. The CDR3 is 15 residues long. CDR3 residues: CASSGMTSGTDTQYF. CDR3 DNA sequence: TGTGCCAGCAGTGGAATGACTAGCGGTACAGATACGCAGTATTTT.

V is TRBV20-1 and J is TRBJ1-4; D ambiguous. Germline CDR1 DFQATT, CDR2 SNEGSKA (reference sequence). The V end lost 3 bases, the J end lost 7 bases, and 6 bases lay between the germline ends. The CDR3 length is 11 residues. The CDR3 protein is CSARFLEKLFF. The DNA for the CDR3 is TGCAGTGCTAGGTTTCTTGAAAAACTGTTTTTT.

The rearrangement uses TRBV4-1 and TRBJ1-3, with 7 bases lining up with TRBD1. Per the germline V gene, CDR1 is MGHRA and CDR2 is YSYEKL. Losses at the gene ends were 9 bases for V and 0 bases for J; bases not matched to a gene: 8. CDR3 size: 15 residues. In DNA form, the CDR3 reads TGCGCCAGACTTGGGGGACAGAACTCTGGAAACACCATATATTTT. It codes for CARLGGQNSGNTIYF.

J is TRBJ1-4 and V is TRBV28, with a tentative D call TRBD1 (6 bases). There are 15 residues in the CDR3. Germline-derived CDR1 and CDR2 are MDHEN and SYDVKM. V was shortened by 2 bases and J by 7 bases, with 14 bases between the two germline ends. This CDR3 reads CASSLRAGGGEKLFF. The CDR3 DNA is TGTGCCAGCAGTTTACGCGCGGGGGGCGGTGAAAAACTGTTTTTT.

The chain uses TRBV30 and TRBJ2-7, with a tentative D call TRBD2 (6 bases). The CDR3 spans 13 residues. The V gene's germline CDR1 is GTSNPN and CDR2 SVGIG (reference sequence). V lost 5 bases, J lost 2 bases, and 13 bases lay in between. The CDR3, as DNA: TGTGCCTGGCGGAGTAGCGGAACCTACGAGCAGTACTTC. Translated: CAWRSSGTYEQYF.

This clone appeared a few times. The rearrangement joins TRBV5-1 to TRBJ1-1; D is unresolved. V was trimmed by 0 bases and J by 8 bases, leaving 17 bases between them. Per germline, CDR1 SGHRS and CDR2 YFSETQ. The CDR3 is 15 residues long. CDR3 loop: CASSLASGTMGEAFF. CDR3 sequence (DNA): TGCGCCAGCAGCTTGGCCTCAGGTACCATGGGCGAAGCTTTCTTT.

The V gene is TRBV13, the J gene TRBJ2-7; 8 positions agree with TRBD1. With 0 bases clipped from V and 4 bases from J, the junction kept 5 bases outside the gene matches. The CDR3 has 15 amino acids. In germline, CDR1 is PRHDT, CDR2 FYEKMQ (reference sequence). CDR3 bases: TGTGCCAGCAGCTTAGGCCTTGACAGGGGTTACGAGCAGTACTTC. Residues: CASSLGLDRGYEQYF.

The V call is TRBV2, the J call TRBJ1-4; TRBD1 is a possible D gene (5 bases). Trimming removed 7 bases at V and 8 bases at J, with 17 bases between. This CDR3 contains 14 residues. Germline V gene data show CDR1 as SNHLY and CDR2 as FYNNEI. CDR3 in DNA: TGTGCCAGCAAGTTAGACAGTAATTGGGAAAAACTGTTTTTT. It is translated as CASKLDSNWEKLFF.

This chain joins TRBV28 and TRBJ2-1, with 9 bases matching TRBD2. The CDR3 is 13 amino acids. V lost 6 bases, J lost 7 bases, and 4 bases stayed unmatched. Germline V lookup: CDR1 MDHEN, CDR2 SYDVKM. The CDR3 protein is CASREREANEQFF. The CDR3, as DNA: TGTGCCAGCAGGGAGCGGGAGGCTAATGAGCAGTTCTTC. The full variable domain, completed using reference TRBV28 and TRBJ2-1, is DVKVTQSSRYLVKRTGEKVFLECVQDMDHENMFWYRQDPGLGLRLIYFSYDVKMKEKGDIPEGYSVSREKKERFSLILESASTNQTSMYLCASREREANEQFFGPGTRLTVL.